A single sample gave rise to the 10 T cell receptor beta chains below, sequenced in a study of blood T cell repertoires in COVID-19. Assay: immunoSEQ multiplex PCR; the TCRdb copy retains only in-frame clones and omits some. Altogether about 92,000 clones are present, about two thirds being singletons, with the ten largest covering approximately 23%. What was sequenced was peripheral blood. The receptors were gathered from a woman aged 60-75 years in a cohort sampled during active or convalescent COVID-19.

The chain has TRBV28 and TRBJ1-1; D is possibly TRBD1 (5 bases). This CDR3 is built from 13 residues. V gave up 3 bases and J gave up 11 bases, with 16 bases separating them. Germline V CDR1 and CDR2: MDHEN, SYDVKM. Written as DNA, the CDR3 is TGTGCCAGCAGTTTCGATCAGGGCGTTTCGGCTTTCTTT. This gives the protein CASSFDQGVSAFF.

This clone was detected only once. The chain links TRBV12-3 or TRBV12-4 to TRBJ2-3; 8 positions agree with TRBD1. The CDR3 is 11 residues long. V was pared by 3 bases and J by 14 bases, with 4 bases of the junction left unmatched. The CDR3 reads CASSFGTGRYF. CDR3 sequence (DNA): TGTGCCAGCAGTTTTGGGACAGGAAGGTATTTT.

J is TRBJ1-1 and V is TRBV12-3 or TRBV12-4; TRBD1 is a possible D gene (6 bases). The CDR3 totals 11 residues. V was shortened by 8 bases and J by 8 bases, with 12 bases between the two germline ends. The CDR3 region is CASPVGGEAFF. In DNA, the CDR3 is TGTGCCAGCCCAGTTGGGGGCGAAGCTTTCTTT.

The rearrangement uses TRBV5-4 and TRBJ2-7; the match to TRBD1 covers 7 bases. This CDR3 spans 15 amino acids. Germline V gene lookup returns CDR1 SGHNT and CDR2 YYREEE (reference sequence). The junction had 6 bases not matched to a gene; V was cut back by 2 bases and J by 1 base. The CDR3 sequence is CASSLSRQGSYEQYF. The CDR3 DNA sequence: TGTGCCAGCAGCTTAAGCCGACAGGGATCCTACGAGCAGTACTTC. The full variable domain, with the rest looked up from reference TRBV5-4 and TRBJ2-7, is ETGVTQSPTHLIKTRGQQVTLRCSSQSGHNTVSWYQQALGQGPQFIFQYYREEENGRGNFPPRFSGLQFPNYSSELNVNALELDDSALYLCASSLSRQGSYEQYFGPGTRLTVT.

The rearrangement uses TRBV19 and TRBJ2-1; a weak D match, TRBD1 (8 bases). The CDR3 loop spans 18 amino acids. Deletions cut 1 base from V and 5 bases from J, with 21 bases between. In germline, CDR1 is LNHDA, CDR2 SQIVND (reference sequence). CDR3 nucleotide sequence: TGTGCCAGTAGTATAGGGCCACTACAGGGGGGGGGCCACAATGAGCAGTTCTTC. This sequence encodes CASSIGPLQGGGHNEQFF.

This clone was counted once. The rearrangement uses TRBV15 and TRBJ2-3; weak D call: TRBD2 (6 bases). The CDR3 has 17 residues. Germline loops: CDR1 LNHNV, CDR2 YYDKDF (reference sequence). Trimming removed 6 bases from V and 7 bases from J, with 26 bases in between. This CDR3 is CATSRTPRRVGLHTQYF. Written as DNA, the CDR3 is TGTGCCACCAGTCGGACCCCACGGAGGGTCGGTCTCCATACGCAGTATTTT.

The V call is TRBV11-3, the J call TRBJ2-5, with a weak D call TRBD1 (5 bases). V was clipped by 1 base and J by 2 bases, with 11 bases between them. Germline assignment: CDR1 SGHNT and CDR2 YENEEA. The CDR3 has 15 residues. The CDR3 region has the DNA TGTGCCAGCAGCTTAGGTGGACAAGAACAAGAGACCCAGTACTTC. Protein: CASSLGGQEQETQYF.

The chain links TRBV4-1 to TRBJ2-7, with D possibly matching TRBD2 (6 bases). This CDR3 has 15 residues. V was clipped by 0 bases and J by 7 bases, with 16 bases between them. In germline, CDR1 is MGHRA, CDR2 YSYEKL. The CDR3 nucleotides are TGCGCCAGCAGCCAAGAGGCAGGGAGGATTTTGGAGCAGTACTTC. This gives the protein CASSQEAGRILEQYF.

A few counts support this clone. The V gene is TRBV30, the J gene TRBJ2-5; no clear D gene. V lost 0 bases, J lost 2 bases, and 7 bases lay in between. This CDR3 region has 13 residues. CDR1 and CDR2 (germline): GTSNPN, SVGIG (reference sequence). CDR3 protein: CAWSVNRQETQYF. The CDR3 DNA reads TGTGCCTGGAGTGTCAACAGACAAGAGACCCAGTACTTC.

CDR3 nucleotides: TGCGCCAGCAGCTTGAGAGAAGCCTATTACGAGCAGTACTTC. Its translation: CASSLREAYYEQYF. The chain couples TRBV5-1 to TRBJ2-7, with D uncertain. This CDR3 is built from 14 residues. CDR1 and CDR2 (germline): SGHRS, YFSETQ. The V end lost 1 base, the J end lost 4 bases, and 12 bases lay between the germline ends. The full variable domain, with the rest looked up from reference TRBV5-1 and TRBJ2-7, is KAGVTQTPRYLIKTRGQQVTLSCSPISGHRSVSWYQQTPGQGLQFLFEYFSETQRNKGNFPGRFSGRQFSNSRSEMNVSTLELGDSALYLCASSLREAYYEQYFGPGTRLTVT.